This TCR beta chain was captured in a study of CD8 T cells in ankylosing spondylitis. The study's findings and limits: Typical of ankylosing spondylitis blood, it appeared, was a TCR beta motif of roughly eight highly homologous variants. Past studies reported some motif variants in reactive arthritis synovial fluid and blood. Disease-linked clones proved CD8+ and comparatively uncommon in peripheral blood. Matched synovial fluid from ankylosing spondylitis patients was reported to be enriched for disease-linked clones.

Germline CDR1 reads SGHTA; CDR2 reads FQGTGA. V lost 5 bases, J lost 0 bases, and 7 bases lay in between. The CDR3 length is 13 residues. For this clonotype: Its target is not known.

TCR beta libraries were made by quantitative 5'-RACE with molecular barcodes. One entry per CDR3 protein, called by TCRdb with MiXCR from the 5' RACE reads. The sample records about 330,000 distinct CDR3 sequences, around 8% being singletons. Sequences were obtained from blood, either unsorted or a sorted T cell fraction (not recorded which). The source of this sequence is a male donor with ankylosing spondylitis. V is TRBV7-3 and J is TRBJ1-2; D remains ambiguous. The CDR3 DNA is TGTGCCAGCAGCCCCGGGGCTAACTATGGCTACACCTTC. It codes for CASSPGANYGYTF. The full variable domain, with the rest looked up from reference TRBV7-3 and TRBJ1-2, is GAGVSQTPSNKVTEKGKYVELRCDPISGHTALYWYRQSLGQGPEFLIYFQGTGAADDSGLPNDRFFAVRPEGSVSTLKIQRTERGDSAVYLCASSPGANYGYTFGSGTRLTVV.